This entry is about one T cell receptor beta chain. The antigen it recognizes is unknown. Base quality data are lacking; no much larger clone is found one base away. Collaborating institutions collected whole blood in K2EDTA tubes following their own protocols. Collaborator samples were shipped for TCRbeta analysis as frozen whole blood, isolated PBMCs, or DNA extracted from either sample type. The data stem from a study of blood T cell repertoires in COVID-19 (dated by TCRdb to the early 2020s). About the investigation overall: Samples from collaborators originated in the United States, Italy and Spain and spanned both the acute and convalescent phases of COVID-19. The samples were drawn from the first 160 participants of the ongoing ImmuneRACE study and from 1,254 subjects provided by 6 global collaborators. The prospective study material was composed of cDNA or gDNA derived from T cells, B-cell-depleted T cells, or PBMCs. Sample metadata almost always included a de-identified subject ID, COVID-19 status, age in years and sex. The repertoires were released in a freely available public database meant as a resource for research on the immune response to SARS-CoV-2. Deeply sampled blood TCRbeta repertoires from subjects exposed to, actively infected with, or recovered from COVID-19 were included in the dataset. Where HLA class I and class II types were available, the types were taken from metadata supplied by the sample provider, not from assay-based typing.

Results the study describes overall, beyond this receptor: The quantity of clinical and demographic metadata differed by source and by participant and was supplied without curation.

TCRbeta CDR3 regions were amplified from genomic DNA using the immunoSEQ Assay, a bias-controlled multiplex PCR. Regarding the original processing steps: Nucleated cell counts per sample were estimated from amplification of reference gene primers within the assay. Sequence reads were collapsed and filtered to measure the absolute abundance of every unique TCRbeta CDR3 rearrangement. For each sample, productive Simpson clonality was calculated by taking the square root of Simpson's diversity index across productive rearrangements. What TCRdb holds here is the immuneACCESS table cut down to in-frame rearrangements. Part of the clones is not present; checked against another copy, under half of the missing clones reflect an unresolved V gene, and the others are unexplained. The D gene and trimming were derived from the DNA, and the V and J assignments and clone size from that table. In this sample the table shows about 290,000 clones, 85% of which occur a single time. Of the sample, 4% to 5% is held by the ten largest clones.

CDR1 and CDR2 (LNHDA, SQIVND) derive from the germline V gene (reference sequence). The germline ends are 9 bases apart after V is trimmed by 7 bases and J by 0 bases. CDR3 length: 14 amino acids, cysteine to phenylalanine. Only the CDR3 region is kept as DNA, spanning 42 bases read in frame from base 1. Sequences were obtained from peripheral blood. This sequence uses TRBV19 and TRBJ2-2, and the D gene may be TRBD1, 5 bases matching. The TCR comes from a woman between 45 and 60 years old with active or convalescent COVID-19. CDR3 region: CASNTGTNTGELFF. The nucleotide sequence is TGTGCCAGTAATACAGGCACGAACACCGGGGAGCTGTTTTTT. The entire variable domain, with the stretches around the CDR3 drawn from the reference TRBV19 and TRBJ2-2 proteins, is DGGITQSPKYLFRKEGQNVTLSCEQNLNHDAMYWYRQDPGQGLRLIYYSQIVNDFQKGDIAEGYSVSREKKESFPLTVTSAQKNPTAFYLCASNTGTNTGELFFGEGSRLTVL.